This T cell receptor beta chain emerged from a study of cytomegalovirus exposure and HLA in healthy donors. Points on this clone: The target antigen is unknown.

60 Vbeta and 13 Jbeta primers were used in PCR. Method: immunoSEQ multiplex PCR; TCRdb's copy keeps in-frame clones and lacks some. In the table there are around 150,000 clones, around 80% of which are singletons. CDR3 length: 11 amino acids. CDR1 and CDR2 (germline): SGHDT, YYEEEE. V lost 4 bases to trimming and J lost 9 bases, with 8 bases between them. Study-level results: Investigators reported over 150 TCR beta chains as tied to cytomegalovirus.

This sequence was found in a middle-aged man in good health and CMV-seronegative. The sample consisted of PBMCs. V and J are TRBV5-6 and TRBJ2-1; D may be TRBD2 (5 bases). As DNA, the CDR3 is TGTGCCAGCAGCCCCGGGGTTGAGCAGTTCTTC. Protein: CASSPGVEQFF.